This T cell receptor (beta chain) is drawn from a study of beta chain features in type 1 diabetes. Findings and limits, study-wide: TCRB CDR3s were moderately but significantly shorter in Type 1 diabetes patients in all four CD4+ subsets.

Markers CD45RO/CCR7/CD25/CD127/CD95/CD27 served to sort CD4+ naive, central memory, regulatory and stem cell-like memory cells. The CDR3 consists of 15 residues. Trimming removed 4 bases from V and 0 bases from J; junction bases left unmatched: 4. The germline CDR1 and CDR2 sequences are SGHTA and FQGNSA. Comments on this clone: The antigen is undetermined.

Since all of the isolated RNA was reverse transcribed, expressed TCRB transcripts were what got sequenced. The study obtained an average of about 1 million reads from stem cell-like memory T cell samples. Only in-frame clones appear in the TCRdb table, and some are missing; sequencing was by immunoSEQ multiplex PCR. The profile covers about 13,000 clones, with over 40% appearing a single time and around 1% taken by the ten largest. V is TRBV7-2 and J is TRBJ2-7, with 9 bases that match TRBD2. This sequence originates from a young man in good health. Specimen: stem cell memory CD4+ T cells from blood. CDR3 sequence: CASSSLAGFSYEQYF. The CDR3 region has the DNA TGTGCCAGCAGCTCTCTAGCGGGGTTCTCCTACGAGCAGTACTTC.